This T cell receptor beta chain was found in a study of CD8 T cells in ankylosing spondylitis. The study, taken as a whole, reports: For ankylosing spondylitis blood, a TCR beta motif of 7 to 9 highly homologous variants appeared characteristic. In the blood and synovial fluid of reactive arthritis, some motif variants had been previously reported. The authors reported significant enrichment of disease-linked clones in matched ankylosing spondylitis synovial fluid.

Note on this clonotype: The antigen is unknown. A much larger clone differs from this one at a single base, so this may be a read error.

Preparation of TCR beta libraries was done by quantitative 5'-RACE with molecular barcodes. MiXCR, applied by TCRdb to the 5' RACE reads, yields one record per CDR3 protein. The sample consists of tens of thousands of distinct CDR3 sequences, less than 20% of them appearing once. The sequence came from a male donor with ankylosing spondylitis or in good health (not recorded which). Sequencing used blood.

The CDR3 coding sequence is TGCCGCGTTGAAGGATGGGGGGACAATGAGCAGTTCTTC. The encoded protein is CRVEGWGDNEQFF. The rearrangement links TRBV29-1 to TRBJ2-1; perhaps TRBD2 as D (6 bases). CDR3 length equals 13 residues. Germline CDR1 reads SQVTM; CDR2 reads ANQGSEA.